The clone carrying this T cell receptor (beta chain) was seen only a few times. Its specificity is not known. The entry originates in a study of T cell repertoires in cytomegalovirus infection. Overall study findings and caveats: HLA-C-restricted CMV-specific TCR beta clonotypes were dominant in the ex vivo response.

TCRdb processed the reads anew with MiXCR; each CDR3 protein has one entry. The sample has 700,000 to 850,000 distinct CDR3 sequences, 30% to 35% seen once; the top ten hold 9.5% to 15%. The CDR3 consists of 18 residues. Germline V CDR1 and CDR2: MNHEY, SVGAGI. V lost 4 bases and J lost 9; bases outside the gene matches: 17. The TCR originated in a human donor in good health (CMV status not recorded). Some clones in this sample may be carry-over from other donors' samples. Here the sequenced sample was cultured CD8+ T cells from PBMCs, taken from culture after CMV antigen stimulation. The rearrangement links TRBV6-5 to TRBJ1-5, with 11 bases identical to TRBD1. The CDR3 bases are TGTGCCAGCAGTTCCTTTGCCGGGACAGGGGGTCAAGGGGGGCCCCAGCATTTT. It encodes CASSSFAGTGGQGGPQHF.